Below, 16 T cell receptor beta chains from the same sample are listed, as sequenced in a study of T cells after yellow fever vaccination. TCRdb fed the 5' RACE reads into MiXCR, producing one record per CDR3 protein. The repertoire has around 610,000 distinct CDR3 sequences, about 13% of them found once; the top ten carry 11% to 15%. The input for sequencing was PBMCs, taken on the day of the yellow fever booster vaccination. The receptors derive from a man younger than 45 who received the YFV17D yellow fever vaccine.

CDR3 sequence reads: CASNRGLEREDTQYF. The CDR3 DNA sequence: TGTGCCAGCAACAGGGGGCTGGAGCGTGAAGATACGCAGTATTTT. The V gene is TRBV5-4, the J gene TRBJ2-3; 9 bases are shared with TRBD1. Per the germline V gene, CDR1 is SGHNT and CDR2 is YYREEE (reference sequence). J lost 5 bases, V lost 6 bases, and 10 bases had no gene match. There are 15 residues in the CDR3.

This clonotype was detected only a few times. The J gene is TRBJ2-3, the V gene TRBV5-1; unclear D gene. The ends were cut back, 0 bases at V and 5 bases at J, with 7 bases in the middle. The germline V gene encodes CDR1 SGHRS and CDR2 YFSETQ. The CDR3 consists of 13 residues. The CDR3, as DNA: TGCGCCAGCAGCTTGGCCTTTAGAGATACGCAGTATTTT. Residues: CASSLAFRDTQYF.

The rearrangement links TRBV18 to TRBJ2-3, with 11 bases aligning to TRBD2. With V trimmed by 2 bases and J by 5 bases, 0 bases remained unmatched. There are 14 residues in the CDR3. Germline loops: CDR1 KGHSH, CDR2 LQKENI. The CDR3 region is CASSPTSGGDTQYF. In nucleotides, the CDR3 is TGTGCCAGCTCACCAACTAGCGGGGGAGATACGCAGTATTTT.

The chain recombines TRBV6-1 with TRBJ1-2, with TRBD1 as a possible D gene (6 bases). The CDR3 is made up of 12 amino acids. Trimming removed 10 bases at V and 6 bases at J, with 15 bases between. CDR1 is MNHNS and CDR2 is SASEGT in the germline V gene. The CDR3 sequence: CATHDRRDGYTF. In nucleotides, the CDR3 is TGTGCCACCCACGACAGGCGTGATGGCTACACCTTC.

This clonotype has a count of ten or more. The CDR3 is CSARQLAQPDTQYF. As DNA, the CDR3 is TGCAGTGCTAGGCAACTAGCCCAGCCAGATACGCAGTATTTT. The genes are TRBV20-1 and TRBJ2-3; D might be TRBD2 (6 bases). The CDR3 covers 14 residues. Trimming removed 3 bases at V and 4 bases at J, with 14 bases between. The germline CDR1 and CDR2 sequences are DFQATT and SNEGSKA (reference sequence).

This clonotype was detected a few times. V usage is TRBV27 and J usage is TRBJ2-7; no firm D call. Germline CDR1 MNHEY, CDR2 SMNVEV (reference sequence). Deletions cut 2 bases from V and 2 bases from J, with 7 bases between. The length of the CDR3 is 13 residues. CDR3 nucleotides: TGTGCCAGCAGTTTACGTATTACCTACGAGCAGTACTTC. Translation: CASSLRITYEQYF.

V gene TRBV7-8 combines with J gene TRBJ2-7, with 8 bases aligning to TRBD2. Germline assignment: CDR1 SGHVS and CDR2 FQNEAQ. With 3 bases clipped from V and 1 base from J, the junction kept 5 bases outside the gene matches. This CDR3 is 15 amino acids long. The DNA for the CDR3 is TGTGCCAGCAGCTTTTCGTCTAGCGGGTCCTACGAGCAGTACTTC. Protein sequence: CASSFSSSGSYEQYF. Variable domain in full (rest from reference TRBV7-8 and TRBJ2-7): GAGVSQSPRYKVAKRGQDVALRCDPISGHVSLFWYQQALGQGPEFLTYFQNEAQLDKSGLPSDRFFAERPEGSVSTLKIQRTQQEDSAVYLCASSFSSSGSYEQYFGPGTRLTVT.

This clonotype has a handful of counts. The V gene is TRBV20-1, the J gene TRBJ2-3; D possibly corresponds to TRBD1 (6 bases). Germline CDR1 DFQATT, CDR2 SNEGSKA (reference sequence). V was clipped by 0 bases and J by 2 bases, with 15 bases between them. This CDR3 is built from 16 residues. This CDR3 is CSARDLMGQATDTQYF. CDR3 nucleotides: TGCAGTGCTAGAGATCTAATGGGACAAGCCACAGATACGCAGTATTTT.

The DNA of the CDR3 is TGTGCCAGCAGGGACCATACCTACGAGCAGTACTTC. Protein product: CASRDHTYEQYF. This chain uses TRBV6-2 or TRBV6-3 with TRBJ2-7, with D unclear. Trimming took 6 bases from V and 2 from J, leaving 8 bases between them. Germline V gene data show CDR1 as MNHEY and CDR2 as SVGEGT. There are 12 residues in the CDR3.

This clonotype appeared a few times. As DNA, the CDR3 is TGCAGCGTTGATCGAACAGGGACAGATACGCAGTATTTT. Its translation: CSVDRTGTDTQYF. The chain recombines TRBV29-1 with TRBJ2-3, with D possibly TRBD1 on 6 matching bases. Trimming took 3 bases from V and 3 from J, leaving 10 bases between them. Germline V lookup: CDR1 SQVTM, CDR2 ANQGSEA. CDR3 size: 13 residues.

This clonotype was seen a few times. The gene calls are TRBV5-1 and TRBJ2-3; 8 bases map to TRBD2. The trim removed 4 bases at V and 1 base at J, leaving 5 bases unmatched. CDR1 and CDR2 from the germline V gene are SGHRS and YFSETQ. The CDR3 totals 15 residues. DNA of the CDR3: TGCGCCAGCAGCCCAACCGGGAGGGGCACAGATACGCAGTATTTT. This gives the protein CASSPTGRGTDTQYF.

V gene TRBV6-2 or TRBV6-3 combines with J gene TRBJ2-1, with TRBD2 matching 10 bases. This CDR3 region has 15 residues. Germline CDR1 and CDR2: MNHEY and SVGEGT. The trim removed 7 bases at V and 2 bases at J, leaving 5 bases unmatched. For the CDR3, the DNA is TGTGCCAGCAATCTAGCGGGAGTACCCTACAATGAGCAGTTCTTC. It specifies CASNLAGVPYNEQFF.

The chain has TRBV19 and TRBJ2-7, with D maybe TRBD1 (5 bases). V was trimmed by 4 bases and J by 5 bases, leaving 12 bases between them. CDR3 length: 13 residues. CDR1 is LNHDA, CDR2 SQIVND, per germline (reference sequence). CDR3 in amino acids: CASSTQGGHEQYF. CDR3 in DNA: TGTGCCAGTAGTACCCAGGGTGGCCACGAGCAGTACTTC. Supplemented by reference TRBV19 and TRBJ2-7, the full variable domain reads DGGITQSPKYLFRKEGQNVTLSCEQNLNHDAMYWYRQDPGQGLRLIYYSQIVNDFQKGDIAEGYSVSREKKESFPLTVTSAQKNPTAFYLCASSTQGGHEQYFGPGTRLTVT.

This clonotype was counted once. A read error may produce the germline difference seen at one junction end. The gene calls are TRBV7-9 and TRBJ2-7; D may correspond to TRBD1 or TRBD2 (5 bases each). The CDR3 is 12 residues long. Germline V gene lookup returns CDR1 SEHNR and CDR2 FQNEAQ (reference sequence). Written as DNA, the CDR3 is TGTGCCAGCAGCTTATCCCGGGACCAATTAACCTTC. Encoded protein: CASSLSRDQLTF. The variable domain in full, completed from reference TRBV7-9 and TRBJ2-7, reads DTGVSQNPRHKITKRGQNVTFRCDPISEHNRLYWYRQTLGQGPEFLTYFQNEAQLEKSRLLSDRFSAERPKGSFSTLEIQRTEQGDSAMYLCASSLSRDQLTFGPGTRLTVT.

The chain recombines TRBV16 with TRBJ2-4; the D call may be TRBD1 or TRBD2 (5 bases each). V gave up 4 bases and J gave up 0 bases, with 10 bases separating them. CDR1 and CDR2 from the germline V gene are KGHSY and FQNENV. This CDR3 is 15 amino acids long. CDR3: CASSLAGTAKNIQYF. The CDR3 DNA reads as TGTGCCAGCAGCCTGGCCGGGACAGCCAAAAACATTCAGTACTTC.

This rearrangement joins TRBV30 to TRBJ2-5, with TRBD2 identical over 11 bases. V shed 4 bases and J 4 bases; nucleotides not matched to a gene: 11. The CDR3 spans 16 residues. Per the germline V gene, CDR1 is GTSNPN and CDR2 is SVGIG (reference sequence). CDR3 bases: TGTGCCTGGAAGGGGGAGACTAGCGGGACCTCAGAGACCCAGTACTTC. It yields the protein CAWKGETSGTSETQYF.